This TCR beta chain was sequenced in a study of response to subunit inactivated influenza vaccine. The study's findings and limits: Authors proposed each seasonal influenza vaccination draws in few new T cells.

Germline V gives CDR1 MDHEN, CDR2 SYDVKM. The CDR3 loop spans 14 amino acids. The V end was cut by 6 bases, the J end by 6 bases, with 15 bases between. TCRdb reanalysed the RT-PCR reads using MiXCR and keeps one entry per CDR3 protein. The sample holds 700,000 to 800,000 distinct CDR3 sequences; less than 20% are singletons and the top ten take 11%. Turning to this clonotype: The antigen is undetermined.

The input for sequencing was PBMCs from blood, taken more than 4 days after vaccination. The origin of this receptor is a man between 45 and 60 years old who received an inactivated influenza vaccine. This sequence joins TRBV28 and TRBJ2-1; D ambiguous. The CDR3 loop reads CASSPLLVFNEQFF. The CDR3 DNA follows: TGTGCCAGCAGCCCCCTTCTAGTCTTCAATGAGCAGTTCTTC. The full variable domain, rest sourced from reference TRBV28 and TRBJ2-1, is DVKVTQSSRYLVKRTGEKVFLECVQDMDHENMFWYRQDPGLGLRLIYFSYDVKMKEKGDIPEGYSVSREKKERFSLILESASTNQTSMYLCASSPLLVFNEQFFGPGTRLTVL.